The subject of this entry is one T cell receptor (beta chain). These data belong to a study of STAT5B mutations in CD4+ large granular lymphocyte leukemia. This was a survey-level run. Some clones are missing from TCRdb's copy, which holds only in-frame ones; the method was immunoSEQ multiplex PCR. The profile shows 30,000 to 40,000 clones, around 80% of them singletons. Sequences were obtained from CD4+ T cells from blood buffy coats. The receptor comes from a human donor in good health.

The CDR3 loop is CATSERLVINEQFF. CDR3 nucleotide sequence: TGTGCCACCAGCGAGAGACTAGTCATAAATGAGCAGTTCTTC. The chain uses TRBV15 and TRBJ2-1; D is possibly TRBD2 (6 bases). CDR1 and CDR2 from the germline V gene are LNHNV and YYDKDF (reference sequence). This CDR3 spans 14 amino acids. The V gene lost 5 bases and the J gene lost 7 bases, with 15 bases spanning the gap. Looking up the rest from reference TRBV15 and TRBJ2-1 gives the full variable domain: DAMVIQNPRYQVTQFGKPVTLSCSQTLNHNVMYWYQQKSSQAPKLLFHYYDKDFNNEADTPDNFQSRRPNTSFCFLDIRSPGLGDTAMYLCATSERLVINEQFFGPGTRLTVL.